The clone carrying this T cell receptor (beta chain) has just a few counts. This record comes from a study of cytomegalovirus exposure and HLA in healthy donors. PCR amplification relied on 60 Vbeta primers (plus 13 Jbeta primers). The protocol was immunoSEQ multiplex PCR, while the TCRdb copy is restricted to in-frame clones and leaves out a portion. The data contain about 160,000 clones, 68% of them singletons. The CDR3 sequence is 13 residues long. In germline, CDR1 is SGHVS, CDR2 FQNEAQ. V was pared by 10 bases and J by 1 base, with 13 bases between. The chain carries TRBV7-8 and TRBJ1-1; D is unresolved. This TCR derives from a man in his fifties or sixties in good health and CMV-seronegative. The sequenced sample was PBMCs. CDR3 in amino acids: CATERTRNTEAFF. Written as DNA, the CDR3 is TGTGCCACTGAGCGAACAAGGAACACTGAAGCTTTCTTT.